Listed here are 30 T cell receptor beta chains from one sample, sequenced in a study of cytomegalovirus exposure and HLA in healthy donors. PCR primers comprised 60 Vbeta and 13 Jbeta primers. TCRdb's copy holds only in-frame clones and misses some; the assay was immunoSEQ multiplex PCR. The table lists 80,000 or so clones, about 70% of them singletons, with over 10% in the top ten. The specimen was PBMCs. These receptors were collected from a male donor in good health and CMV-seropositive.

This chain joins TRBV19 and TRBJ1-4; tentatively, D is TRBD1 (5 bases). Trimming took off 5 bases at V and 9 bases at J, with 13 bases between the two ends. Germline V gives CDR1 LNHDA, CDR2 SQIVND (reference sequence). This CDR3 contains 13 residues. DNA for the CDR3: TGTGCCAGTAGTCCGGGGGACCGTAAAAAACTGTTTTTT. It specifies CASSPGDRKKLFF.

V gene TRBV4-2 combines with J gene TRBJ2-7, with 12 bases aligning to TRBD1. Germline CDR1 is LGHNA and CDR2 is YNFKEQ. The ends lost 6 bases at V and 7 bases at J; junction bases unmatched: 10. The CDR3 consists of 15 residues. The CDR3 nucleotides are TGTGCCAGCAGTTCACCGGGACAGGGGGCGAGTGAGCAGTACTTC. Its translation: CASSSPGQGASEQYF.

The gene calls are TRBV18 and TRBJ1-1; D is unclear. Trimming cost V 3 bases and J 6 bases, with 14 bases left between them. Germline-derived CDR1 and CDR2 are KGHSH and LQKENI. CDR3 length: 14 amino acids. Written as DNA, the CDR3 is TGTGCCAGCTCACCCCCGAGTATGATCCCTGAAGCTTTCTTT. Amino acid sequence: CASSPPSMIPEAFF. Full variable domain (outside the CDR3, taken from reference TRBV18 and TRBJ1-1): NAGVMQNPRHLVRRRGQEARLRCSPMKGHSHVYWYRQLPEEGLKFMVYLQKENIIDESGMPKERFSAEFPKEGPSILRIQQVVRGDSAAYFCASSPPSMIPEAFFGQGTRLTVV.

This rearrangement joins TRBV9 to TRBJ1-3; 7 bases match TRBD1. With 6 bases clipped from V and 3 bases from J, the junction kept 9 bases outside the gene matches. Germline V gives CDR1 SGDLS, CDR2 YYNGEE. CDR3 length: 15 residues. In DNA, the CDR3 is TGTGCCAGCAACGACGGGACAGCCGGTGGAAACACCATATATTTT. It translates to CASNDGTAGGNTIYF.

The chain has TRBV27 and TRBJ1-1; D is unresolved. The ends were cut back, 5 bases at V and 1 base at J, with 17 bases in the middle. CDR1 is MNHEY and CDR2 is SMNVEV in the germline V gene (reference sequence). CDR3 length equals 16 residues. Here the CDR3 reads CASSLHGDGTNTEAFF. In DNA form, the CDR3 reads TGTGCCAGCAGTCTCCACGGGGATGGAACGAACACTGAAGCTTTCTTT.

This clone showed up just a few times. The chain combines TRBV5-4 with TRBJ1-2, with TRBD1 identical over 7 bases. Trimming at V came to 0 bases and at J to 5 bases, leaving 13 bases not matched to a gene. The CDR3 totals 17 residues. Germline lookup yields CDR1 SGHNT and CDR2 YYREEE (reference sequence). The CDR3: CASSLAAGAGGYYGYTF. The CDR3 nucleotides are TGTGCCAGCAGCTTGGCCGCAGGGGCAGGGGGGTATTATGGCTACACCTTC.

The rearrangement joins TRBV18 to TRBJ2-6; the D is unclear. The CDR3 is made up of 14 amino acids. Germline V gene lookup returns CDR1 KGHSH and CDR2 LQKENI. The V and J ends lost 0 bases and 4 bases respectively, with 4 bases between them. CDR3 loop: CASSPPGGANVLTF. DNA of the CDR3: TGTGCCAGCTCACCACCCGGGGGGGCCAACGTCCTGACTTTC.

V is TRBV6-1 and J is TRBJ2-2, with unresolved D. CDR1 is MNHNS and CDR2 is SASEGT in the germline V gene. The CDR3 loop spans 13 amino acids. V was trimmed by 1 base and J by 6 bases, leaving 6 bases between them. The CDR3 region is CASSEVIPGELFF. In DNA form, the CDR3 reads TGTGCCAGCAGTGAAGTTATCCCCGGGGAGCTGTTTTTT.

V is TRBV10-3 and J is TRBJ1-1; 8 bases are shared with TRBD1. The CDR3 is 16 amino acids. The ends lost 2 bases at V and 4 bases at J; junction bases unmatched: 9. The germline gives CDR1 ENHRY, CDR2 SYGVKD. CDR3 residues: CAISEHGQGLSTEAFF. As DNA, the CDR3 is TGTGCCATCAGTGAGCATGGACAGGGCCTTTCCACTGAAGCTTTCTTT.

This clone was seen a few times. The V and J genes are TRBV25-1 and TRBJ2-3; TRBD1 is a possible D gene (6 bases). The CDR3 loop spans 14 amino acids. CDR1 is MGHDK, CDR2 SYGVNS, per germline. The germline V and J ends were trimmed by 8 bases and 0 bases, with 12 bases remaining between them. Written as DNA, the CDR3 is TGTGCCAGCGGTATGAGGGGGAGCACAGATACGCAGTATTTT. Amino acids: CASGMRGSTDTQYF.

The chain couples TRBV15 to TRBJ2-7; D might be TRBD1 (6 bases). The V end lost 3 bases, the J end lost 4 bases, and 16 bases lay between the germline ends. The V gene's germline CDR1 is LNHNV and CDR2 YYDKDF (reference sequence). The CDR3 runs to 15 residues. The CDR3 here is CATSRGDRKPYEQYF. The CDR3 DNA reads as TGTGCCACCAGCAGGGGAGACAGGAAACCGTACGAGCAGTACTTC.

This clone was observed once. V gene TRBV7-9 combines with J gene TRBJ2-3; 12 nucleotides align to TRBD2. Germline V gives CDR1 SEHNR, CDR2 FQNEAQ (reference sequence). This CDR3 is built from 15 residues. V lost 5 bases and J lost 4; bases outside the gene matches: 4. The CDR3 reads CASSPRLAGADTQYF. CDR3 DNA: TGTGCCAGCAGCCCCCGACTAGCGGGAGCAGATACGCAGTATTTT.

This sequence joins TRBV7-2 and TRBJ1-1, with D possibly being TRBD1 (6 bases). The germline V gene encodes CDR1 SGHTA and CDR2 FQGNSA. This CDR3 comprises 14 residues. V was trimmed by 5 bases and J by 7 bases, leaving 17 bases between them. The CDR3: CASSGRGGTNEAFF. CDR3 DNA sequence: TGTGCCAGCAGCGGCAGAGGGGGAACGAATGAAGCTTTCTTT.

This chain connects TRBV7-8 to TRBJ2-5; TRBD2 might be the D (5 bases). The J call is in doubt because the DNA end fits TRBJ2-7 better. Germline CDR1 SGHVS, CDR2 FQNEAQ. The CDR3 is 16 amino acids. The CDR3 loop reads CASSLIRGLSSYEQYF. The CDR3 DNA is TGTGCCAGCAGCTTAATTCGGGGTCTAAGCTCCTACGAGCAGTACTTC.

The V gene is TRBV27, the J gene TRBJ2-7; the D is unclear. The V gene lost 3 bases and the J gene lost 4 bases, with 13 bases spanning the gap. Germline CDR1 MNHEY, CDR2 SMNVEV (reference sequence). The CDR3 covers 14 residues. DNA for the CDR3: TGTGCCAGCAGTTTTGCTAGGTCAAAATACGAGCAGTACTTC. This translates into CASSFARSKYEQYF.

V usage is TRBV6-4 and J usage is TRBJ1-6; D is ambiguous. Germline loops: CDR1 MRHNA, CDR2 SNTAGT. The length of the CDR3 is 14 residues. V lost 8 bases, J lost 3 bases, and 11 bases lay in between. The DNA for the CDR3 is TGTGCCAGCTCGCAGTCCTTCTATAATTCACCCCTCCACTTT. Its translation: CASSQSFYNSPLHF.

The chain combines TRBV29-1 with TRBJ1-2; D may be TRBD1 (5 bases). CDR1 and CDR2 (germline): SQVTM, ANQGSEA. The V and J ends lost 6 bases and 3 bases respectively, with 11 bases between them. This CDR3 region has 12 residues. CDR3 loop: CSVRVGDYGYTF. DNA for the CDR3: TGCAGCGTCAGGGTCGGCGACTATGGCTACACCTTC.

J is TRBJ2-5 and V is TRBV11-3; the D gene is possibly TRBD1 (5 bases). Trimming removed 4 bases from V and 2 bases from J, with 17 bases in between. The CDR3 is made up of 16 amino acids. Looked up from germline, CDR1 is SGHNT and CDR2 is YENEEA. CDR3 in amino acids: CASSSLSTGQQETQYF. The CDR3 bases are TGTGCCAGCAGCTCTCTCTCTACCGGACAACAAGAGACCCAGTACTTC.

The rearrangement links TRBV4-3 to TRBJ1-1, with D perhaps TRBD1 (5 bases). CDR1 and CDR2 (germline): LGHNA, YSLEER. Trimming took 2 bases from V and 5 from J, leaving 18 bases between them. There are 16 residues in the CDR3. DNA of the CDR3: TGCGCCAGCAGCCAACGGACACCTGGGGGAGGAACTGAAGCTTTCTTT. It specifies CASSQRTPGGGTEAFF.

The V gene is TRBV6-5, the J gene TRBJ2-5; 11 positions agree with TRBD1. The J call may be incorrect, as the DNA end agrees better with TRBJ2-7. Germline V lookup: CDR1 MNHEY, CDR2 SVGAGI. The CDR3 covers 16 residues. The CDR3 protein is CASSYFGQGAFHEQYF. CDR3 in DNA: TGTGCCAGCAGTTACTTCGGACAGGGGGCTTTCCACGAGCAGTACTTC.

The chain has TRBV5-1 and TRBJ1-4, with TRBD1 matching 7 bases. Trimming cost V 4 bases and J 1 base; bases outside gene matches: 4. This CDR3 contains 15 residues. Per germline, CDR1 SGHRS and CDR2 YFSETQ. The CDR3 nucleotides read TGCGCCAGCAGCCTTAGGGACAGAACTAATGAAAAACTGTTTTTT. Translating gives CASSLRDRTNEKLFF.

The rearrangement links TRBV14 to TRBJ2-3, with TRBD2 identical over 13 bases. Germline loops: CDR1 SGHDN, CDR2 FVKESK. The CDR3 totals 16 residues. V gave up 1 base and J gave up 6 bases; unmatched junction bases: 4. CDR3 DNA: TGTGCCAGCAGCCAAGTGGTGGGACTAGCGGGGGATACGCAGTATTTT. This codes for CASSQVVGLAGDTQYF.

The CDR3 is CASSIRPGLRSPGELFF. As DNA, the CDR3 is TGTGCCAGCAGCATTAGACCGGGACTTCGTAGTCCCGGGGAGCTGTTTTTT. V and J are TRBV11-2 and TRBJ2-2; weak D call: TRBD2 (6 bases). There are 17 residues in the CDR3. The V and J ends lost 5 bases and 6 bases respectively, with 22 bases between them. Germline V gives CDR1 SGHAT, CDR2 FQNNGV.

The chain has TRBV6-5 and TRBJ2-1; TRBD1 agrees at 7 bases. J gave up 7 bases and V 2 bases, and 5 bases lay outside the gene matches. This CDR3 contains 14 residues. The V gene's germline CDR1 is MNHEY and CDR2 SVGAGI. This CDR3 is CASSYPGTANEQFF. The CDR3 coding sequence is TGTGCCAGCAGTTACCCCGGGACAGCGAATGAGCAGTTCTTC.

This chain joins TRBV18 and TRBJ2-7; 7 nucleotides agree with TRBD1. V lost 3 bases, J lost 2 bases, and 22 bases stayed unmatched. CDR3 length: 20 amino acids. Looked up from germline, CDR1 is KGHSH and CDR2 is LQKENI. CDR3 DNA sequence: TGTGCCAGCTCACCGGTCGGAAAAATAATTCGTACAGGGGATCCCTACGAGCAGTACTTC. The encoded protein is CASSPVGKIIRTGDPYEQYF.

The V and J genes are TRBV10-2 and TRBJ2-2; 8 bases align to TRBD1. Germline lookup yields CDR1 WSHSY and CDR2 SAAADI. J was trimmed by 3 bases and V by 6 bases; bases with no gene match: 0. CDR3 length equals 13 residues. CDR3 loop: CASRDRDTGELFF. CDR3 in DNA: TGCGCCAGCAGGGACAGGGACACCGGGGAGCTGTTTTTT.

Only a few counts were recorded for this clone. The V call is TRBV5-1, the J call TRBJ2-3; 7 positions agree with TRBD2. The J segment lost 2 bases and the V segment lost 4 bases, leaving 10 bases of the junction unmatched. This CDR3 comprises 16 residues. Per the germline V gene, CDR1 is SGHRS and CDR2 is YFSETQ. The CDR3 loop reads CASSHGSGGFTDTQYF. Here the CDR3 DNA reads TGCGCCAGCAGCCACGGGTCGGGAGGTTTCACAGATACGCAGTATTTT. Complete variable domain (other parts from reference TRBV5-1 and TRBJ2-3): KAGVTQTPRYLIKTRGQQVTLSCSPISGHRSVSWYQQTPGQGLQFLFEYFSETQRNKGNFPGRFSGRQFSNSRSEMNVSTLELGDSALYLCASSHGSGGFTDTQYFGPGTRLTVL.

This chain uses TRBV19 with TRBJ2-2, with D hard to call. The CDR3 runs 14 residues. The ends were cut back, 3 bases at V and 3 bases at J, with 8 bases in the middle. Germline loops: CDR1 LNHDA, CDR2 SQIVND (reference sequence). Written as DNA, the CDR3 is TGTGCCAGTAGTATCCCCGGGTACACCGGGGAGCTGTTTTTT. Protein: CASSIPGYTGELFF.

The chain joins TRBV30 to TRBJ1-5; weak D call: TRBD1 (6 bases). Germline CDR1 and CDR2: GTSNPN and SVGIG (reference sequence). Trimming removed 1 base from V and 3 bases from J, with 7 bases in between. This CDR3 spans 13 amino acids. CDR3 sequence reads: CAWSGGPNQPQHF. The DNA for the CDR3 is TGTGCCTGGAGTGGGGGGCCCAATCAGCCCCAGCATTTT.

V and J are TRBV28 and TRBJ2-4; no reliable D call. In germline, CDR1 is MDHEN, CDR2 SYDVKM. CDR3 length equals 15 residues. V lost 6 bases to trimming and J lost 0 bases, with 12 bases between them. The DNA of the CDR3 is TGTGCCAGCAGCCCGGTCCAGGCAGCCAAAAACATTCAGTACTTC. Protein: CASSPVQAAKNIQYF.